This passage covers 5 T cell receptor beta chains from one sample sequenced in a study of cytomegalovirus exposure and HLA in healthy donors. PCR employed 60 Vbeta and 13 Jbeta primers. Clones were sequenced by immunoSEQ multiplex PCR, and TCRdb holds only the in-frame ones, with some missing. In the table there are approximately 200,000 clones, about 74% of which are singletons. The sample consisted of PBMCs. The receptors stem from a man in his forties or fifties in good health and CMV-seronegative.

This clone was picked up one time. V is TRBV9 and J is TRBJ2-7, with 11 bases aligning to TRBD2. With 3 bases clipped from V and 6 bases from J, the junction kept 2 bases outside the gene matches. Germline V gives CDR1 SGDLS, CDR2 YYNGEE. The CDR3 extends over 13 amino acids. CDR3 region: CASSAGTSGEQYF. CDR3 DNA sequence: TGTGCCAGCAGCGCCGGGACTAGCGGCGAGCAGTACTTC.

The chain is built from TRBV5-4 and TRBJ1-1; D is unresolved. The V gene's germline CDR1 is SGHNT and CDR2 YYREEE (reference sequence). Trimming pared 4 bases from V and 2 bases from J, leaving 6 bases between. CDR3 size: 12 residues. The CDR3 sequence is CASSLTNTEAFF. The DNA of the CDR3 is TGTGCCAGCAGCCTCACAAACACTGAAGCTTTCTTT.

The chain recombines TRBV7-6 with TRBJ2-5; TRBD2 matches at 7 bases. Per the germline V gene, CDR1 is SGHVS and CDR2 is FNYEAQ. The length of the CDR3 is 13 residues. V lost 6 bases to trimming and J lost 5 bases; unmatched junction nucleotides: 6. The CDR3 loop is CASSRGGGETQYF. The CDR3 DNA reads as TGTGCCAGCAGTCGTGGGGGGGGTGAGACCCAGTACTTC.

This clone was counted a few times. The V and J genes are TRBV2 and TRBJ2-1, with 8 bases fitting TRBD1. This CDR3 contains 15 residues. Germline lookup yields CDR1 SNHLY and CDR2 FYNNEI. Unmatched junction bases numbered 9, after V lost 6 bases and J lost 5 bases. In DNA form, the CDR3 reads TGTGCCAGCAGAGGAGACAGGGGCGCCCACAATGAGCAGTTCTTC. Translated, it gives CASRGDRGAHNEQFF.

This chain uses TRBV2 with TRBJ1-5; no clear D. The germline CDR1 and CDR2 sequences are SNHLY and FYNNEI. V gave up 2 bases and J gave up 4 bases, with 6 bases separating them. The CDR3 runs to 13 residues. CDR3 residues: CASSENGNQPQHF. The CDR3 coding sequence is TGTGCCAGCAGTGAAAACGGGAATCAGCCCCAGCATTTT.